This T cell receptor beta chain was identified in a study of blood T cell repertoires in COVID-19 (TCRdb year 2020). In terms of the full investigation: Samples covering the acute and convalescent phases of COVID-19 were provided by collaborators in the United States, Italy and Spain. The dataset comprised deeply sampled blood TCRbeta repertoires from subjects exposed to, actively infected with, or recovered from COVID-19. The material from the prospective study consisted of cDNA or gDNA derived from T cells, B-cell-depleted T cells, or PBMCs. Sample metadata almost always included a de-identified subject ID, COVID-19 status, age in years and sex. HLA class I and class II types, where available, came from metadata supplied by the sample provider rather than from assay-based typing. A freely available public database, intended as a resource for researchers studying the immune response to SARS-CoV-2, is where the repertoires were released. The samples were drawn from two sources: the first 160 participants of the ongoing ImmuneRACE study, and 950 to 1,500 subjects contributed by 6 global collaborators. General study outcomes and caveats: The amount of clinical and demographic metadata varied by source and participant and was provided uncurated.

Each collaborating institution followed its own protocols to collect whole blood in K2EDTA tubes. For TCRbeta analysis, collaborators shipped samples in one of three forms: frozen whole blood, isolated PBMCs, or DNA extracted from either of those sample types. Including the terminal cysteine and phenylalanine, the CDR3 comprises 17 residues. The read is trimmed to its CDR3 DNA, 51 bases read in frame from base 1. V was cut back by 2 bases and J by 5 bases, leaving a gap of 19 bases between them. The germline V gene gives CDR1 as SGHTA and CDR2 as FQGNSA. This clone was recorded only once. Its antigen is not yet known. Base-call qualities are not available, and no considerably larger clone is one nucleotide away. TCRbeta CDR3 regions were amplified from genomic DNA by means of the immunoSEQ Assay, a bias-controlled multiplex PCR. As for the authors' bioinformatics: The number of nucleated cells in each sample was estimated from the amplification of reference gene primers within the assay. To quantify the absolute abundance of each unique TCRbeta CDR3 rearrangement, sequence reads were collapsed and filtered. Productive Simpson clonality was computed per sample as the square root of Simpson's diversity index over productive rearrangements. TCRdb's version of the immuneACCESS table is confined to in-frame rearrangements and falls short of the full clone set. An unresolved V gene accounts for under half of the shortfall where checked; the remainder is of unknown origin. D and trimming come from the DNA, and the V and J calls and clone size come from that table. For this sample the table gives under 70,000 clones, of which around 90% were detected only once. The ten biggest clones cover 13% to 15% of the sample.

The source is a human donor with active COVID-19. The donor label of this sample is uncertain. What was sequenced was peripheral blood. This sequence uses TRBV7-2 and TRBJ1-5; the D gene is perhaps TRBD1, on 6 matching bases. The nucleotides are TGTGCCAGCAGCTTAAGGGGGGGAGGCACGAGTTATCAGCCCCAGCATTTT. This translates into CASSLRGGGTSYQPQHF. The full variable domain, with segments outside the CDR3 supplied by the reference TRBV7-2 and TRBJ1-5 proteins, appears as GAGVSQSPSNKVTEKGKDVELRCDPISGHTALYWYRQSLGQGLEFLIYFQGNSAPDKSGLPSDRFSAERTGGSVSTLTIQRTQQEDSAVYLCASSLRGGGTSYQPQHFGDGTRLSIL.